This T cell receptor (beta chain) was found in a study of cytotoxic CD8 clonotypes in ibrutinib-treated CLL. Study information: Complete response was seen in 2 patients and partial in about 24; approximately 12 progressed and roughly 14 stayed remitted after a median around 64 months. Mean values per sample were 250,000 to 300,000 productive templates and 94,082 productive rearrangements. Study-wide findings and caveats: Sustained-remission and progressing patients' sampling times differed.

TCRdb's copy holds only in-frame clones and misses some; the assay was immunoSEQ multiplex PCR. The sample holds 50,000 to 75,000 clones, approximately 75% seen once. CDR1 LGHNA and CDR2 YNFKEQ come from the germline V gene. The V segment lost 4 bases and the J segment 0 bases; nucleotides outside the gene matches: 13. The CDR3 contains 20 residues. As to this clone: Its antigen is unidentified.

J is TRBJ2-3 and V is TRBV4-2; 13 bases match TRBD2. The sequence derives from a human donor with chronic lymphocytic leukemia. Sequences were derived from PBMCs, sampled after 12 months of ibrutinib treatment. CDR3 residues: CASSRQIGTSGTASTDTQYF. The DNA for the CDR3 is TGTGCCAGCAGCCGCCAGATCGGGACTAGCGGGACCGCCAGCACAGATACGCAGTATTTT.